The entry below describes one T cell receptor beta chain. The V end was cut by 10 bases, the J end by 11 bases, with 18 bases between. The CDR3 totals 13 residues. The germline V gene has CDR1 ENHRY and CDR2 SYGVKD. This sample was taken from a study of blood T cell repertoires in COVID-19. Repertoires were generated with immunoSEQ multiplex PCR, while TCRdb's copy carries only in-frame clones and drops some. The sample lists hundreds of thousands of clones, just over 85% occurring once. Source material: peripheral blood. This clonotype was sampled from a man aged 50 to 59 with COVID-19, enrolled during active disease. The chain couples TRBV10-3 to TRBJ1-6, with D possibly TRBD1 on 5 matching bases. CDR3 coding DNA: TGTGCCACCTGGTCGGACAATTTAGCACCCCTCCACTTT. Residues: CATWSDNLAPLHF.